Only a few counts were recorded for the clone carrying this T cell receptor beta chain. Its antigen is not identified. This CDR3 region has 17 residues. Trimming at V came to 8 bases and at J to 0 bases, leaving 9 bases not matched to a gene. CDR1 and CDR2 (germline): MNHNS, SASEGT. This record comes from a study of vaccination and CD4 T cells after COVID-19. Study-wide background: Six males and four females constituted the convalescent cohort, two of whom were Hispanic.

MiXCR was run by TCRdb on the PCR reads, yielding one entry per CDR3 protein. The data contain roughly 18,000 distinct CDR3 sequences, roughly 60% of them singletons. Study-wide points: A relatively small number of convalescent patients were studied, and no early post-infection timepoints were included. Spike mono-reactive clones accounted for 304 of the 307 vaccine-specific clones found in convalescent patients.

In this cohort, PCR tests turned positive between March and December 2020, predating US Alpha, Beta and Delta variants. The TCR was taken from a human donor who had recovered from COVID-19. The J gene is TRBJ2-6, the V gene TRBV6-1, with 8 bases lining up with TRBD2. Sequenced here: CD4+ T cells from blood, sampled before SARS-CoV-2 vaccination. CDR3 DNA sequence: TGTGCCAGCGGAGCGGGAGCCATGTACTCTGGGGCCAACGTCCTGACTTTC. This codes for CASGAGAMYSGANVLTF.